This note documents a single T cell receptor beta chain sequence. Its antigen is not identified. This specimen belongs to a study of cytomegalovirus exposure and HLA in healthy donors. Study-wide background: Among the 398 genotyped donors, 65% to 90% were placed in the Caucasian-associated ancestry cluster. Study findings and constraints: TCR beta V- and J-gene trimming, according to a later analysis, was linked to a missense DCLRE1C variant.

The V and J ends lost 5 bases and 6 bases respectively, with 22 bases between them. CDR1 and CDR2 (germline): LNHDA, SQIVND (reference sequence). The CDR3 has 17 amino acids. Primers included in the PCR were 60 Vbeta and 13 Jbeta primers. This table comes from immunoSEQ multiplex PCR, and its TCRdb copy is limited to in-frame clones, with some not included. The data contain some 140,000 clones, 73% of them seen just once; the ten biggest clones take up 1.3%. Sequenced input: PBMCs. This sequence joins TRBV19 and TRBJ2-2; tentative D call: TRBD2 (6 bases). The sequence derives from a woman aged 40-49 years in good health and CMV-seronegative. In DNA, the CDR3 is TGTGCCAGTAGTCTCTACCCTAGCGCGGGGCTCTCCGGGGAGCTGTTTTTT. It encodes CASSLYPSAGLSGELFF.